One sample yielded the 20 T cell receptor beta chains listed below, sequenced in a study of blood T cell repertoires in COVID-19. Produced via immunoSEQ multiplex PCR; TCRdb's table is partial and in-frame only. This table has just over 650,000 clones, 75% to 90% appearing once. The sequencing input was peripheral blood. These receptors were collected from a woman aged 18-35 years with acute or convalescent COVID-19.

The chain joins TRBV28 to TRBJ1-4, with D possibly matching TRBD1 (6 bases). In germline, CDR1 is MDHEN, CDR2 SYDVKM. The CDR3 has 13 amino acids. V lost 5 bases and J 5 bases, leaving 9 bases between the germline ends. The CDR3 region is CASSATGNEKLFF. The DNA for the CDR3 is TGTGCCAGCAGTGCTACAGGGAATGAAAAACTGTTTTTT.

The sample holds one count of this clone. CDR3 bases: TGCGCCAGCAGCTTGCGAGCCGGGGATCTCCGCTATGGCTACACCTTC. This encodes CASSLRAGDLRYGYTF. The V call is TRBV5-1, the J call TRBJ1-2; D is unresolved. This CDR3 spans 16 amino acids. The germline gives CDR1 SGHRS, CDR2 YFSETQ. The ends were cut back, 1 base at V and 4 bases at J, with 17 bases in the middle.

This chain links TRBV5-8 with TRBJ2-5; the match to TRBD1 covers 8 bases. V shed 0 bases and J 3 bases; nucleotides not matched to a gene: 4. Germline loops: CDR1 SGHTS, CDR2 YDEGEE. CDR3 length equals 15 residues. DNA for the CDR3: TGTGCCAGCAGCTTGGGACAGGGGATGGAAGAGACCCAGTACTTC. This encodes CASSLGQGMEETQYF.

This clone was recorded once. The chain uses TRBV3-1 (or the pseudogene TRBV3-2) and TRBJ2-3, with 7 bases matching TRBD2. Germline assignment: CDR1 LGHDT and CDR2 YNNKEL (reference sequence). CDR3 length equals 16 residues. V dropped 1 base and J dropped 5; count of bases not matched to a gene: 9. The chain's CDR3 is CASSQVVRGYLDTQYF. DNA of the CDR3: TGTGCCAGCAGCCAAGTTGTGCGGGGGTACCTAGATACGCAGTATTTT.

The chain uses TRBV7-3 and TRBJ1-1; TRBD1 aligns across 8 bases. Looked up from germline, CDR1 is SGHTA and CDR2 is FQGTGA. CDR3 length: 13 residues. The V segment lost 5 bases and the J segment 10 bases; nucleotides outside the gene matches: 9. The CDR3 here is CASSPDRGGGAFF. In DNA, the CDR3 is TGTGCCAGCAGCCCCGACAGGGGCGGGGGAGCTTTCTTT. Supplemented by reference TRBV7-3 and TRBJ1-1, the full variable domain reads GAGVSQTPSNKVTEKGKYVELRCDPISGHTALYWYRQSLGQGPEFLIYFQGTGAADDSGLPNDRFFAVRPEGSVSTLKIQRTERGDSAVYLCASSPDRGGGAFFGQGTRLTVV.

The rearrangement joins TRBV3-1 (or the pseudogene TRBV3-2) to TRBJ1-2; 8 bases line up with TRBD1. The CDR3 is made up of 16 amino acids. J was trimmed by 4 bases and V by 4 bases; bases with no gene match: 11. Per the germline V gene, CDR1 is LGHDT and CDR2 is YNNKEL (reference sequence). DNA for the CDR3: TGTGCCAGCAGCCCCCCCAGGGGGCGCGGTTTCTATGGCTACACCTTC. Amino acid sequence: CASSPPRGRGFYGYTF.

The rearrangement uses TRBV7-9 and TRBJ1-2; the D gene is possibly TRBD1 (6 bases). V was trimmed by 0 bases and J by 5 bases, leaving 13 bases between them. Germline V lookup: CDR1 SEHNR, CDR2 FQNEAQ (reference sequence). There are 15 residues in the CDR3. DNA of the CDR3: TGTGCCAGCAGCTTAGCGGGCGGGGGCGGATATGGCTACACCTTC. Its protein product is CASSLAGGGGYGYTF.

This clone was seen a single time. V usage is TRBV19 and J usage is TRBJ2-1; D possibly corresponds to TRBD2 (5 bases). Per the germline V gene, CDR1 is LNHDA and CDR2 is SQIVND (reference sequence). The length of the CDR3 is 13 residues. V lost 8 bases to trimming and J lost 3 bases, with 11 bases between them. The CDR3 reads CASLGGSYNEQFF. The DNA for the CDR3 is TGTGCCAGTTTGGGTGGGAGCTACAATGAGCAGTTCTTC.

The CDR3 DNA follows: TGTGCCAGCAGCTACAGGGGGGCAGGGGGCACCGGGGAGCTGTTTTTT. Its translation: CASSYRGAGGTGELFF. The chain joins TRBV5-8 to TRBJ2-2, with 8 bases aligning to TRBD1. The CDR3 length is 16 residues. From germline, CDR1 is SGHTS and CDR2 YDEGEE. The J segment lost 4 bases and the V segment lost 3 bases, leaving 8 bases of the junction unmatched.

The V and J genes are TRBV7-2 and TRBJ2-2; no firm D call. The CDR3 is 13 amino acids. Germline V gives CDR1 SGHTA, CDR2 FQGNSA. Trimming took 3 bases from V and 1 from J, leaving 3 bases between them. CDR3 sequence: CASSFGNTGELFF. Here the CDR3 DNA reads TGTGCCAGCAGCTTCGGGAACACCGGGGAGCTGTTTTTT.

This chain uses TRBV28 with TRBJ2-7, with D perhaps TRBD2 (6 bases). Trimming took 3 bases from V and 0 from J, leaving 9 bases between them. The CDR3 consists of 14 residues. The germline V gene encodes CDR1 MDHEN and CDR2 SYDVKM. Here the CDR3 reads CASSFRRGSYEQYF. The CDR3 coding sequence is TGTGCCAGCAGTTTTCGGCGGGGCTCCTACGAGCAGTACTTC.

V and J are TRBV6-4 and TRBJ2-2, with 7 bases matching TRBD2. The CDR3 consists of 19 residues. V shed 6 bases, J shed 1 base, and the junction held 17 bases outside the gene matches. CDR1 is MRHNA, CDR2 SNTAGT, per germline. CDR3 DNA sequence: TGTGCCAGCAGCCAAACCCCGCCGGGTGGCGGGGGGAACACCGGGGAGCTGTTTTTT. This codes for CASSQTPPGGGGNTGELFF.

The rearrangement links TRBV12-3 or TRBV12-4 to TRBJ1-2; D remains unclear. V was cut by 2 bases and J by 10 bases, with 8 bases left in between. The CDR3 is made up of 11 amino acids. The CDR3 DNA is TGTGCCAGCAGTTTATCGGGGTCCTACACCTTC. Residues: CASSLSGSYTF.

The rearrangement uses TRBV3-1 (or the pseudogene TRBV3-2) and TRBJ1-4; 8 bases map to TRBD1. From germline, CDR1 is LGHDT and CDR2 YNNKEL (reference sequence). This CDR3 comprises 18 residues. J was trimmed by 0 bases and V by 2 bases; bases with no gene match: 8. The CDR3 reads CASSQFDDRGTTNEKLFF. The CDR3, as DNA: TGTGCCAGCAGCCAATTCGATGACAGGGGAACAACTAATGAAAAACTGTTTTTT.

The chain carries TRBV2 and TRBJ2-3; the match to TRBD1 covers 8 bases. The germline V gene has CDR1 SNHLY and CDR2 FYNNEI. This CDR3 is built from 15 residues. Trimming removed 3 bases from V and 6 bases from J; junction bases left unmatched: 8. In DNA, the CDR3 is TGTGCCAGCAGTGAGACTGGACAGGGTTTGGATACGCAGTATTTT. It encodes CASSETGQGLDTQYF.

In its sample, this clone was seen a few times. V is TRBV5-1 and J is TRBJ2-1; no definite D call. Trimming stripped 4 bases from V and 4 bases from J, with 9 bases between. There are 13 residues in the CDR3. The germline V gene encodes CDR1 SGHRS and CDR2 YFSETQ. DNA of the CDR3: TGCGCCAGCAGCGGTACGGGTTACAATGAGCAGTTCTTC. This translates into CASSGTGYNEQFF.

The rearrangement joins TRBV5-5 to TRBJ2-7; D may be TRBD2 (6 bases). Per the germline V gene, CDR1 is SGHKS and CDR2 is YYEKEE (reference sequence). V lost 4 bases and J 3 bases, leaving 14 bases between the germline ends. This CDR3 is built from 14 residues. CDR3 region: CASSGTGTGYEQYF. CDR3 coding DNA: TGTGCCAGCAGCGGTACCGGGACTGGCTACGAGCAGTACTTC.

The DNA for the CDR3 is TGTGCCAGCAGTGACTCTTGGGGGGGCCTCAATACGCAGTATTTT. Translated, it gives CASSDSWGGLNTQYF. The genes are TRBV6-4 and TRBJ2-3, with TRBD2 as a possible D gene (7 bases). From germline, CDR1 is MRHNA and CDR2 SNTAGT. CDR3 length: 15 amino acids. The germline V and J ends were trimmed by 0 bases and 7 bases, with 14 bases remaining between them.

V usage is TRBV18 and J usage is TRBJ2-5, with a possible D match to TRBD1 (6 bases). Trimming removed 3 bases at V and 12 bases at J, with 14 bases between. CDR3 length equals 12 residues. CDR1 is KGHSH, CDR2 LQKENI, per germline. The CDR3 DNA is TGTGCCAGCTCACCGGACAGCCTAACCAAGTACTTC. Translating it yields CASSPDSLTKYF.

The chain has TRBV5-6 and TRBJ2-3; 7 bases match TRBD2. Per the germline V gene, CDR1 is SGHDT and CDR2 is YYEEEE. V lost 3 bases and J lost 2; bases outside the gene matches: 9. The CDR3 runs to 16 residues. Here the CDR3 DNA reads TGTGCCAGCAGCTCGAAGACTAGCAGGAACACAGATACGCAGTATTTT. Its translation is CASSSKTSRNTDTQYF.